This TCR beta chain was sequenced during a study of T cell repertoires in cytomegalovirus infection. Points on this clonotype: Its specificity is unknown.

The V gene's germline CDR1 is SNHLY and CDR2 FYNNEI. The CDR3 spans 16 residues. V was shortened by 3 bases and J by 2 bases, with 11 bases between the two germline ends. A single record per CDR3 protein comes from TCRdb applying MiXCR to the reads. In the table there are about 130,000 distinct CDR3 sequences, roughly 32% of which are singletons. The sample here was CD8+ T cells from cultured PBMCs, taken from culture after CMV antigen stimulation. This receptor was identified in a human donor in good health (CMV status not recorded). Some clones in this sample may be carry-over from other donors' samples. The rearrangement links TRBV2 to TRBJ2-6; D perhaps matches TRBD2 (6 bases). The CDR3 here is CASSESLATGANVLTF. In DNA form, the CDR3 reads TGTGCCAGCAGTGAGTCACTAGCTACTGGGGCCAACGTCCTGACTTTC.